This T cell receptor (beta chain) was obtained from a study of blood T cell repertoires in COVID-19. The method was immunoSEQ multiplex PCR; TCRdb's version includes in-frame clones alone and lacks a portion of them. Altogether 35,000 to 50,000 clones are present, around 91% being singletons, with the ten largest covering about 2.6%. The CDR3 runs 14 residues. In germline, CDR1 is MNHEY, CDR2 SMNVEV (reference sequence). V was trimmed by 6 bases and J by 0 bases, leaving 9 bases between them. The genes are TRBV27 and TRBJ1-5; D perhaps matches TRBD1 (6 bases). The clonotype originates from a man aged 50 to 60 with active COVID-19. What was sequenced was peripheral blood. CDR3 sequence (DNA): TGTGCCAGCAGAGGACAGAATAGCAATCAGCCCCAGCATTTT. This sequence encodes CASRGQNSNQPQHF.